The 17 T cell receptor beta chains below come from one sample, sequenced in a study of T cells in Graves' hyperthyroidism and ophthalmopathy. Researchers amplified the TCR beta CDR3 regions from RNA transcripts. TCR CDR3 underwent first-round RT-PCR with the HTBI primer set. Each CDR3 protein is one row after TCRdb ran MiXCR on the multiplex PCR reads. Among about 400,000 distinct CDR3 sequences listed, 15% were seen once. What was sequenced was blood. The receptors here all came from a woman in her thirties with Graves' hyperthyroidism.

This clonotype was counted a few times. Mismatch with germline at one junction end may stem from a read error. The rearrangement joins TRBV7-7 to TRBJ2-1; D is perhaps TRBD2 (6 bases). The CDR3 loop spans 15 amino acids. Germline CDR1 and CDR2: SSHAT and FNYEAQ (reference sequence). The CDR3 sequence is CASRLPGLAYNEQFF. The CDR3 DNA reads TGTGCTAGCAGATTACCGGGACTGGCGTACAATGAGCAGTTCTTC.

This clonotype was observed at least ten times. The rearrangement links TRBV11-2 to TRBJ2-1, with TRBD2 identical over 11 bases. The germline gives CDR1 SGHAT, CDR2 FQNNGV. CDR3 length: 16 amino acids. Unmatched junction bases numbered 12, after V lost 6 bases and J lost 8 bases. In nucleotides, the CDR3 is TGTGCCAGCAGTCGGACGCAACTAGCGGGAGCCCATGAGCAGTTCTTC. The encoded protein is CASSRTQLAGAHEQFF. The entire variable domain, with the rest obtained from reference TRBV11-2 and TRBJ2-1, is as follows: EAGVAQSPRYKIIEKRQSVAFWCNPISGHATLYWYQQILGQGPKLLIQFQNNGVVDDSQLPKDRFSAERLKGVDSTLKIQPAKLEDSAVYLCASSRTQLAGAHEQFFGPGTRLTVL.

This clonotype has at least ten counts. V and J are TRBV19 and TRBJ1-3; no clear D. CDR3 size: 16 residues. Deletions cut 1 base from V and 0 bases from J, with 10 bases between. The germline CDR1 and CDR2 sequences are LNHDA and SQIVND (reference sequence). CDR3 protein: CASSIADRSSGNTIYF. DNA for the CDR3: TGTGCCAGTAGTATAGCGGACCGAAGCTCTGGAAACACCATATATTTT.

The CDR3 protein is CASSLNGHYGYTF. The CDR3 DNA sequence: TGTGCCAGCAGCTTGAACGGACACTATGGCTACACCTTC. The V gene is TRBV5-4, the J gene TRBJ1-2, with D unresolved. Germline V gene data show CDR1 as SGHNT and CDR2 as YYREEE (reference sequence). V was trimmed by 1 base and J by 3 bases, leaving 7 bases between them. This CDR3 region has 13 residues.

CDR3 region: CASSLFAGSGNEQFF. The CDR3 region has the DNA TGTGCCAGCAGTTTATTCGCAGGGTCGGGGAATGAGCAGTTCTTC. The V gene is TRBV27, the J gene TRBJ2-1; D possibly matches TRBD1 or TRBD2 (5 bases each). Germline V lookup: CDR1 MNHEY, CDR2 SMNVEV (reference sequence). The CDR3 covers 15 residues. V was clipped by 1 base and J by 7 bases, with 14 bases between them.

The V and J genes are TRBV10-3 and TRBJ1-2; 7 bases agree with TRBD1. The CDR3 length is 16 residues. Unmatched junction bases numbered 7, after V lost 3 bases and J lost 0 bases. The germline V gene has CDR1 ENHRY and CDR2 SYGVKD. CDR3 loop: CAISDPRDRSNYGYTF. DNA of the CDR3: TGTGCCATCAGTGATCCCCGGGACAGATCTAACTATGGCTACACCTTC.

This clonotype has at least ten counts. The chain has TRBV30 and TRBJ2-3; unclear D gene. This CDR3 spans 15 amino acids. V shed 0 bases and J shed 0 bases, with 10 bases lying between them. Per the germline V gene, CDR1 is GTSNPN and CDR2 is SVGIG (reference sequence). CDR3 sequence: CAWSVKGVSTDTQYF. The DNA for the CDR3 is TGTGCCTGGAGTGTAAAGGGCGTTAGCACAGATACGCAGTATTTT.

This clonotype has just a few counts. V is TRBV27 and J is TRBJ1-6; D is unclear. Per germline, CDR1 MNHEY and CDR2 SMNVEV (reference sequence). Trimming removed 0 bases from V and 0 bases from J, with 9 bases in between. The CDR3 totals 17 residues. The CDR3 is CASSLSGPSSYNSPLHF. In nucleotides, the CDR3 is TGTGCCAGCAGTTTATCGGGTCCTAGCTCCTATAATTCACCCCTCCACTTT.

The gene calls are TRBV7-2 and TRBJ1-2, with D perhaps matching TRBD1 (5 bases). Germline loops: CDR1 SGHTA, CDR2 FQGNSA. V was cut by 0 bases and J by 7 bases, with 12 bases left in between. This CDR3 region has 14 residues. The CDR3 reads CASSLAPLGAGYTF. The CDR3 bases are TGTGCCAGCAGCTTAGCTCCCCTAGGGGCTGGCTACACCTTC.

The chain joins TRBV5-1 to TRBJ2-7, with D possibly being TRBD1 (6 bases). This CDR3 is 15 amino acids long. Trimming shortened V by 4 bases and J by 5 bases, and 19 bases separated the two germline ends. Germline V gives CDR1 SGHRS, CDR2 YFSETQ. CDR3 in amino acids: CASSLGTGITNEQYF. CDR3 coding DNA: TGCGCCAGCAGCCTTGGAACAGGGATTACGAACGAGCAGTACTTC.

The chain joins TRBV6-1 to TRBJ1-2, with 10 nucleotides matching TRBD1. CDR3 size: 16 residues. The V gene's germline CDR1 is MNHNS and CDR2 SASEGT. V dropped 6 bases and J dropped 6; count of bases not matched to a gene: 13. The CDR3 loop is CASRPEPGTGANGYTF. CDR3 DNA: TGTGCCAGCAGACCTGAACCCGGGACAGGGGCTAATGGCTACACCTTC.

This clonotype was detected ten times or more. The chain is built from TRBV20-1 and TRBJ2-7; tentatively, D is TRBD2 (6 bases). The germline gives CDR1 DFQATT, CDR2 SNEGSKA (reference sequence). This CDR3 is built from 17 residues. Trimming took 0 bases from V and 0 from J, leaving 18 bases between them. The CDR3 DNA follows: TGCAGTGCTAGAGATGGCCCCCGGACTATGAGCTCCTACGAGCAGTACTTC. This encodes CSARDGPRTMSSYEQYF.

This clonotype was observed at least ten times. The chain joins TRBV12-3 or TRBV12-4 to TRBJ2-2; D unclear. Trimming shortened V by 7 bases and J by 5 bases, and 11 bases separated the two germline ends. CDR3 length: 13 amino acids. The CDR3 region has the DNA TGTGCCAGCATCCCTACTAATACCGGGGAGCTGTTTTTT. This codes for CASIPTNTGELFF.

In this sample, this clonotype turned up a few times. The chain recombines TRBV6-1 with TRBJ2-2; D is perhaps TRBD1 (6 bases). The V gene's germline CDR1 is MNHNS and CDR2 SASEGT. The V and J ends lost 3 bases and 4 bases respectively, with 9 bases between them. The CDR3 contains 14 residues. The CDR3 DNA reads TGTGCCAGCAGTGACAGGGGATTCACCGGGGAGCTGTTTTTT. Residues: CASSDRGFTGELFF.

This clonotype was recorded at least ten times. The chain recombines TRBV24-1 with TRBJ2-1; 8 bases match TRBD2. V gave up 9 bases and J gave up 9 bases; unmatched junction bases: 3. Looked up from germline, CDR1 is KGHDR and CDR2 is SFDVKD. This CDR3 has 11 amino acids. Here the CDR3 reads CATREGREQFF. The CDR3 DNA reads as TGTGCCACCCGGGAGGGCCGTGAGCAGTTCTTC.

The chain couples TRBV10-3 to TRBJ2-2; 12 bases agree with TRBD1. The CDR3 runs to 16 residues. Germline CDR1 and CDR2: ENHRY and SYGVKD. After removal of 6 bases from V and 7 bases from J, the junction contained 9 bases not matched to a gene. CDR3 nucleotide sequence: TGTGCCATCAGGGGACAGGGGGCGCGCGTTGGCGGGGAGCTGTTTTTT. It is translated as CAIRGQGARVGGELFF.

In its sample, this clonotype was seen many times. The V and J genes are TRBV28 and TRBJ2-3, with 7 bases fitting TRBD1. Losses at the gene ends were 6 bases for V and 1 base for J; bases not matched to a gene: 7. The germline CDR1 and CDR2 sequences are MDHEN and SYDVKM. The CDR3 loop spans 15 amino acids. DNA for the CDR3: TGTGCCAGCAGCCCTGGGACAGCCCGCACAGATACGCAGTATTTT. Translated: CASSPGTARTDTQYF.